Each of the 23 T cell receptor beta chains below was sequenced from the same sample in a study of blood T cells in healthy people across ages. PCR was performed a second time for about 7 to 11 cycles using a sample-barcoded 5' primer and a J-beta primer mix. TCRdb processed the 5' RACE reads anew with MiXCR; each CDR3 protein has one entry. The sample lists over a million distinct CDR3 sequences; 40% to 50% were seen once. Sequencing used blood. All receptors derive from a woman aged 55-70 years in good health.

This clonotype was seen a single time. The V gene is TRBV7-2, the J gene TRBJ2-1; the D gene is possibly TRBD2 (6 bases). The V and J ends lost 0 bases and 13 bases respectively, with 16 bases between them. This CDR3 spans 14 amino acids. Germline-derived CDR1 and CDR2 are SGHTA and FQGNSA. The CDR3 loop is CASSLALVRETQFF. DNA of the CDR3: TGTGCCAGCAGCTTAGCACTAGTCCGGGAGACCCAGTTCTTC.

The chain joins TRBV20-1 to TRBJ2-7; the match to TRBD2 covers 9 bases. CDR1 DFQATT and CDR2 SNEGSKA come from the germline V gene (reference sequence). The CDR3 runs to 16 residues. J gave up 2 bases and V 0 bases, and 8 bases lay outside the gene matches. In DNA, the CDR3 is TGCAGTGCTAGAGATTGGTCGGCTAGCGGGGCCTACGAGCAGTACTTC. Protein: CSARDWSASGAYEQYF.

As to this clonotype: Compared with germline, one end of the junction differs, possibly owing to a read error. The rearrangement joins TRBV7-6 to TRBJ1-4; D is unresolved. Germline values: CDR1 SGHVS, CDR2 FNYEAQ. The CDR3 length is 15 residues. The CDR3 reads CASNLRQATNEKLFF. The CDR3 DNA follows: TGTGCCAGCAACTTACGACAAGCAACTAATGAGAAACTGTTTTTT.

J is TRBJ2-5 and V is TRBV11-1; D remains ambiguous. CDR3 length: 15 amino acids. Germline assignment: CDR1 SGHAT and CDR2 FQDESV (reference sequence). The V gene lost 3 bases and the J gene lost 5 bases, with 16 bases spanning the gap. The CDR3 DNA is TGTGCCAGCAGCTTGGACGCCACGGTTAGGGAGACCCAGTACTTC. Amino acids: CASSLDATVRETQYF.

The V call is TRBV20-1, the J call TRBJ2-4; 7 bases are a match to TRBD2. The closer fit of TRBJ2-7 to the DNA end suggests the J call may be wrong. The germline CDR1 and CDR2 sequences are DFQATT and SNEGSKA (reference sequence). The CDR3 runs to 14 residues. The CDR3 DNA reads as TGCAGTGCTAGAGATCTGGGGGGGAGCTACGAGCAGTACTTC. The encoded protein is CSARDLGGSYEQYF.

The sample holds one count of this clonotype. The V and J genes are TRBV21-1 and TRBJ2-7. TRBV21-1 counts as a pseudogene. This CDR3 is built from 15 residues. The CDR3 is CASSKVGGSSYEQYF. DNA of the CDR3: TGTGCCAGCAGCAAAGTTGGCGGGAGCTCCTACGAGCAGTACTTC.

The rearrangement links TRBV5-5 to TRBJ2-5; perhaps TRBD2 as D (7 bases). The tail of the sequence fits TRBJ2-1 better, so the J call may be wrong. This CDR3 contains 14 residues. CDR1 SGHKS and CDR2 YYEKEE come from the germline V gene (reference sequence). CDR3 region: CASSVEGGKETQFF. The CDR3 DNA reads TGTGCCAGCAGCGTGGAGGGGGGGAAAGAGACCCAGTTCTTC.

The chain couples TRBV3-1 to TRBJ2-3; maybe TRBD2 (6 bases). The CDR3 is made up of 16 amino acids. Trimming removed 2 bases at V and 6 bases at J, with 18 bases between. Germline V gene lookup returns CDR1 LGHDT and CDR2 YNNKEL (reference sequence). The CDR3: CASSQIGNGGLDTQYF. The DNA of the CDR3 is TGTGCCAGCAGCCAAATCGGAAACGGGGGATTGGATACGCAGTATTTT.

The rearrangement uses TRBV12-3 or TRBV12-4 and TRBJ2-7; 9 bases align to TRBD1. The CDR3 has 14 residues. V lost 6 bases to trimming and J lost 4 bases; unmatched junction nucleotides: 7. The chain's CDR3 is CASSIQGAGYEQYF. The CDR3 DNA follows: TGTGCCAGCAGCATACAGGGGGCTGGATACGAGCAGTACTTC.

This clonotype was seen a handful of times. V and J are TRBV29-1 and TRBJ2-7; 7 bases agree with TRBD1. The CDR3 loop spans 16 amino acids. Looked up from germline, CDR1 is SQVTM and CDR2 is ANQGSEA. The ends lost 0 bases at V and 0 bases at J; junction bases unmatched: 8. CDR3 sequence: CSVEDHLTGSSYEQYF. The DNA of the CDR3 is TGCAGCGTTGAAGACCACCTGACAGGGAGCTCCTACGAGCAGTACTTC.

This chain connects TRBV20-1 to TRBJ2-7; D might be TRBD1 (6 bases). The CDR3 is 13 amino acids. V was pared by 4 bases and J by 4 bases, with 14 bases between. The germline CDR1 and CDR2 sequences are DFQATT and SNEGSKA (reference sequence). This chain's CDR3 is CSANRADGYEQYF. The CDR3 DNA is TGCAGTGCTAACAGGGCGGATGGGTACGAGCAGTACTTC.

V and J are TRBV3-1 and TRBJ2-1; D may be TRBD1 or TRBD2 (7 bases each). Germline V gene data show CDR1 as LGHDT and CDR2 as YNNKEL (reference sequence). The CDR3 contains 15 residues. The V gene lost 5 bases and the J gene lost 9 bases, with 20 bases spanning the gap. The chain's CDR3 is CASSSQGGQWGEQFF. In nucleotides, the CDR3 is TGTGCCAGCAGCTCCCAGGGGGGGCAATGGGGTGAGCAGTTCTTC.

The rearrangement links TRBV7-9 to TRBJ2-1, with TRBD1 as a possible D gene (5 bases). Matching the DNA end better, TRBJ2-7 makes the J call doubtful. The CDR3 spans 16 residues. Per the germline V gene, CDR1 is SEHNR and CDR2 is FQNEAQ (reference sequence). In nucleotides, the CDR3 is TGTGCCAGCAGCCTAGGGGTCCAGCTTTCACACAATGAGCAGTACTTC. Translated: CASSLGVQLSHNEQYF.

V and J are TRBV4-2 and TRBJ2-2, with D perhaps assigned TRBD1 or TRBD2 (5 bases each). In germline, CDR1 is LGHNA, CDR2 YNFKEQ. This CDR3 comprises 16 residues. V gave up 4 bases and J gave up 0 bases, with 12 bases separating them. Here the CDR3 reads CASSPDGASNTGELFF. The CDR3 DNA reads as TGTGCCAGCAGCCCTGACGGGGCGTCGAACACCGGGGAGCTGTTTTTT.

This clonotype came up many times. This chain joins TRBV20-1 and TRBJ2-1; maybe TRBD1 (5 bases). CDR1 is DFQATT and CDR2 is SNEGSKA in the germline V gene (reference sequence). Trimming cost V 5 bases and J 9 bases, with 17 bases left between them. The CDR3 extends over 13 amino acids. CDR3: CSAPKQGRVEQFF. The CDR3 DNA sequence: TGCAGTGCTCCGAAGCAGGGTAGGGTTGAGCAGTTCTTC.

This clonotype was counted at least ten times. The chain is built from TRBV5-1 and TRBJ1-1; 9 bases fit TRBD1. V dropped 0 bases and J dropped 0; count of bases not matched to a gene: 6. The CDR3 has 17 residues. Per the germline V gene, CDR1 is SGHRS and CDR2 is YFSETQ. The CDR3 region has the DNA TGCGCCAGCAGCTTGGGGGACAGGGTCGGCATGAACACTGAAGCTTTCTTT. Residues: CASSLGDRVGMNTEAFF.

The chain employs TRBV29-1 and TRBJ2-7; D might be TRBD2 (5 bases). V was cut by 2 bases and J by 3 bases, with 23 bases left in between. Germline CDR1 and CDR2: SQVTM and ANQGSEA. This CDR3 comprises 17 residues. The CDR3 loop reads CSVELRAEFRAGYEQYF. CDR3 DNA sequence: TGCAGCGTTGAATTGCGGGCGGAATTTCGTGCGGGCTACGAGCAGTACTTC.

The J gene is TRBJ2-5, the V gene TRBV3-1; 7 bases match TRBD1. The CDR3 covers 16 residues. Germline CDR1 reads LGHDT; CDR2 reads YNNKEL (reference sequence). V gave up 0 bases and J gave up 5 bases; unmatched junction bases: 9. The CDR3 spells CASSQDLERGLETQYF. CDR3 coding DNA: TGTGCCAGCAGCCAAGATCTCGAAAGGGGGCTTGAGACCCAGTACTTC.

The rearrangement joins TRBV7-6 to TRBJ2-1; 11 nucleotides agree with TRBD2. V shed 5 bases and J 3 bases; nucleotides not matched to a gene: 24. Germline-derived CDR1 and CDR2 are SGHVS and FNYEAQ. This CDR3 region has 22 residues. The CDR3 protein is CASSIGQGRSPGTSGDYNEQFF. In DNA form, the CDR3 reads TGTGCCAGCAGCATTGGACAGGGGAGAAGTCCCGGGACTAGCGGAGACTACAATGAGCAGTTCTTC.

This clonotype was picked up a small number of times. This chain uses TRBV7-2 with TRBJ2-1, with D possibly matching TRBD2 (5 bases). Germline lookup yields CDR1 SGHTA and CDR2 FQGNSA. Trimming removed 2 bases from V and 9 bases from J, with 17 bases in between. The length of the CDR3 is 15 residues. The CDR3 coding sequence is TGTGCCAGCAGCTTACCCCGGGGTTACTCGGGTGAGCAGTTCTTC. Translated, it gives CASSLPRGYSGEQFF. Drawing the rest from reference TRBV7-2 and TRBJ2-1, the complete variable domain is GAGVSQSPSNKVTEKGKDVELRCDPISGHTALYWYRQSLGQGLEFLIYFQGNSAPDKSGLPSDRFSAERTGGSVSTLTIQRTQQEDSAVYLCASSLPRGYSGEQFFGPGTRLTVL.

Here the CDR3 DNA reads TGTGCCAGCAGCTTCGGACAGACCCGAGTCGGAGATACGCAGTATTTT. It codes for CASSFGQTRVGDTQYF. V gene TRBV7-9 combines with J gene TRBJ2-3; D might be TRBD1 (6 bases). Germline CDR1 SEHNR, CDR2 FQNEAQ (reference sequence). The ends were cut back, 3 bases at V and 5 bases at J, with 18 bases in the middle. CDR3 size: 16 residues.

This clonotype showed up just a few times. For the CDR3, the DNA is TGTGCCAGCAGCCAAGTTCGAAGCGGAAGCACAGATACGCAGTATTTT. Encoded protein: CASSQVRSGSTDTQYF. The chain employs TRBV4-2 and TRBJ2-3; a weak D match, TRBD2 (5 bases). The CDR3 totals 16 residues. Germline lookup yields CDR1 LGHNA and CDR2 YNFKEQ. Trimming left V 1 base short and J 0 bases short, with 11 bases between.

The chain joins TRBV28 to TRBJ2-5; a weak D match, TRBD1 (6 bases). The CDR3 spans 11 residues. V was cut by 3 bases and J by 13 bases, with 12 bases left in between. Germline V gives CDR1 MDHEN, CDR2 SYDVKM. DNA for the CDR3: TGTGCCAGCAGTTTTTCGGACAGACGGTACTTC. This encodes CASSFSDRRYF.